This TCR beta chain appears in the sequencing data of a study of control samples from healthy donors and cancer patients. Profiled with immunoSEQ multiplex PCR; TCRdb holds only in-frame clones, not every one. This table has 250,000 to 300,000 clones, roughly 87% appearing once. Only one count was recorded for this clone. Germline-derived CDR1 and CDR2 are SGHVS and FNYEAQ. Unmatched junction bases numbered 5, after V lost 1 base and J lost 2 bases. The CDR3 is made up of 15 amino acids. The source is a woman aged 60 to 75 with lung cancer. The chain uses TRBV7-6 and TRBJ2-7; 7 bases fit TRBD1. Material for sequencing was PBMCs. The CDR3 sequence is CASSLGATGAYEQYF. The DNA for the CDR3 is TGTGCCAGCAGCTTAGGAGCTACAGGGGCCTACGAGCAGTACTTC.